The 20 T cell receptor beta chains listed next were all sequenced from one sample in a study of early T cells in non-severe SARS-CoV-2 infection. MiXCR, run by TCRdb on the 5' RACE reads, gives a single entry per CDR3 protein. The sample lists tens of thousands of distinct CDR3 sequences, 5% to 6% seen once, with about 14% in the top ten. Sequenced here: whole blood, sampled at baseline. The receptors originated from an adult who was a healthcare worker with PCR-confirmed SARS-CoV-2 infection or an uninfected control (not recorded which).

This clonotype was recorded many times. The gene calls are TRBV4-2 and TRBJ2-1; perhaps TRBD1 as D (6 bases). V gave up 4 bases and J gave up 4 bases, with 14 bases separating them. The CDR3 is made up of 15 amino acids. The V gene's germline CDR1 is LGHNA and CDR2 YNFKEQ. CDR3 bases: TGTGCCAGCAGCCTTTCCTCAGGGGAGTACAATGAGCAGTTCTTC. This encodes CASSLSSGEYNEQFF.

The J gene is TRBJ1-5, the V gene TRBV29-1; the match to TRBD1 covers 7 bases. Trimming cost V 6 bases and J 2 bases; bases outside gene matches: 1. The CDR3 is 12 amino acids. Germline V lookup: CDR1 SQVTM, CDR2 ANQGSEA. CDR3 DNA sequence: TGCAGCGTGCAGGGGGGCAATCAGCCCCAGCATTTT. Encoded protein: CSVQGGNQPQHF.

The chain combines TRBV7-2 with TRBJ2-3; a possible D gene is TRBD2 (7 bases). The CDR3 consists of 17 residues. Trimming left V 5 bases short and J 2 bases short, with 20 bases between. CDR1 and CDR2 from the germline V gene are SGHTA and FQGNSA. The CDR3 DNA reads TGTGCCAGCAGCCCAGGGGCCCGCGGGGGATTCACAGATACGCAGTATTTT. Translating it yields CASSPGARGGFTDTQYF.

This clonotype appeared many times. This chain connects TRBV6-6 to TRBJ2-7; D is undetermined. The CDR3 totals 16 residues. V gave up 0 bases and J gave up 0 bases, with 12 bases separating them. Per the germline V gene, CDR1 is MNHNY and CDR2 is SVGAGI (reference sequence). The CDR3 nucleotides are TGTGCCAGCAGTTACTCGGATGGGGTAGGCTCCTACGAGCAGTACTTC. It encodes CASSYSDGVGSYEQYF.

This clonotype was seen ten or more times. The chain joins TRBV27 to TRBJ2-7; TRBD1 might be the D (5 bases). V lost 4 bases, J lost 1 base, and 17 bases lay in between. The CDR3 has 16 amino acids. Germline V gene data show CDR1 as MNHEY and CDR2 as SMNVEV (reference sequence). CDR3 DNA: TGTGCCAGCAGTTCAGGATACAGGAAAGGATCCTACGAGCAGTACTTC. Its protein is CASSSGYRKGSYEQYF.

This clonotype has at least ten counts. The chain employs TRBV9 and TRBJ2-1; D could derive from TRBD1 or TRBD2 (6 bases each). V lost 0 bases to trimming and J lost 3 bases, with 10 bases between them. Germline lookup yields CDR1 SGDLS and CDR2 YYNGEE. This CDR3 region has 15 residues. The CDR3 loop reads CASSVEGGIYNEQFF. In DNA, the CDR3 is TGTGCCAGCAGCGTAGAGGGGGGCATCTACAATGAGCAGTTCTTC.

Relative to its sample, this clonotype is medium-sized. V usage is TRBV30 and J usage is TRBJ1-2; D is possibly TRBD1 (6 bases). Germline V lookup: CDR1 GTSNPN, CDR2 SVGIG (reference sequence). The CDR3 loop spans 14 amino acids. V was shortened by 3 bases and J by 2 bases, with 13 bases between the two germline ends. The CDR3 sequence: CAWSRTDKNYGYTF. The CDR3 region has the DNA TGTGCCTGGAGCCGGACAGACAAAAACTATGGCTACACCTTC.

Only a few counts were recorded for this clonotype. This chain's CDR3 is CASSFDANQPQHF. As DNA, the CDR3 is TGTGCCAGCAGTTTCGATGCCAATCAGCCCCAGCATTTT. The gene calls are TRBV27 and TRBJ1-5; no clear D. The germline V gene has CDR1 MNHEY and CDR2 SMNVEV (reference sequence). The V and J ends lost 3 bases and 3 bases respectively, with 6 bases between them. The length of the CDR3 is 13 residues.

The chain joins TRBV5-6 to TRBJ2-1; 7 nucleotides align to TRBD1. In germline, CDR1 is SGHDT, CDR2 YYEEEE. This CDR3 has 17 amino acids. Trimming removed 6 bases from V and 1 base from J; junction bases left unmatched: 13. The DNA for the CDR3 is TGTGCCAGCACCAACCACGGCCGGGGACAGTCCTACAATGAGCAGTTCTTC. Encoded protein: CASTNHGRGQSYNEQFF.

This clonotype has at least ten counts. The rearrangement links TRBV2 to TRBJ1-1; the D gene is possibly TRBD1 (5 bases). V lost 3 bases, J lost 5 bases, and 10 bases lay in between. CDR3 length equals 13 residues. CDR1 and CDR2 from the germline V gene are SNHLY and FYNNEI. The CDR3 here is CASSEDWGTEAFF. The CDR3 bases are TGTGCCAGCAGTGAGGATTGGGGGACTGAAGCTTTCTTT.

In its sample, this clonotype was seen a few times. The gene calls are TRBV12-3 or TRBV12-4 and TRBJ2-1; possible D gene TRBD1, 6 bases. Between the trimmed V and J ends, which lost 4 bases and 8 bases, there was a span of 15 bases. The length of the CDR3 is 14 residues. CDR3 protein: CASSSVNRDHEQFF. In DNA form, the CDR3 reads TGTGCCAGCAGTTCCGTCAACAGGGACCATGAGCAGTTCTTC.

This clonotype appeared many times. V gene TRBV6-2 or TRBV6-3 combines with J gene TRBJ2-3; 15 bases match TRBD2. The CDR3 length is 22 residues. Germline V CDR1 and CDR2: MNHEY, SVGEGT. V lost 5 bases to trimming and J lost 3 bases; unmatched junction nucleotides: 21. DNA for the CDR3: TGTGCCAGCAGTCCCTCCGGGACTAGCGGGGGGCCTTCAGTGATACGTACAGATACGCAGTATTTT. This translates into CASSPSGTSGGPSVIRTDTQYF.

Regarding this clonotype: A much larger clone differs from this one at a single base, so this may be a read error. The chain couples TRBV3-1 to TRBJ2-4, with a tentative D call TRBD2 (5 bases). The germline V and J ends were trimmed by 0 bases and 12 bases, with 24 bases remaining between them. The CDR3 has 17 amino acids. Looked up from germline, CDR1 is LGHDT and CDR2 is YNNKEL (reference sequence). The chain's CDR3 is CASSQEWSGVSGSRQYF. CDR3 nucleotide sequence: TGTGCCAGCAGCCAAGAGTGGAGCGGAGTGTCGGGATCCCGTCAGTACTTC.

The V gene is TRBV7-9, the J gene TRBJ1-2; 7 bases line up with TRBD1. The V segment lost 6 bases and the J segment 6 bases; nucleotides outside the gene matches: 10. The germline CDR1 and CDR2 sequences are SEHNR and FQNEAQ (reference sequence). CDR3 length: 14 residues. The CDR3 protein is CASSQQGILDGYTF. The CDR3 DNA sequence: TGTGCCAGCAGTCAACAGGGGATTTTGGATGGCTACACCTTC. Using reference TRBV7-9 and TRBJ1-2 for the parts outside the CDR3, the full variable domain is DTGVSQNPRHKITKRGQNVTFRCDPISEHNRLYWYRQTLGQGPEFLTYFQNEAQLEKSRLLSDRFSAERPKGSFSTLEIQRTEQGDSAMYLCASSQQGILDGYTFGSGTRLTVV.

This clonotype occurred a few times. The gene calls are TRBV7-2 and TRBJ2-7; 7 bases fit TRBD1. V lost 2 bases to trimming and J lost 3 bases; unmatched junction nucleotides: 7. The CDR3 runs to 15 residues. Germline V gene data show CDR1 as SGHTA and CDR2 as FQGNSA. The CDR3 DNA reads as TGTGCCAGCAGCTTACAACAGGGGAGTTTCTACGAGCAGTACTTC. Encoded protein: CASSLQQGSFYEQYF.

This clonotype has more than one count but fewer than ten. The rearrangement joins TRBV12-3 or TRBV12-4 to TRBJ1-5, with D perhaps matching TRBD1 (5 bases). Trimming took 5 bases from V and 1 from J, leaving 15 bases between them. This CDR3 comprises 16 residues. This chain's CDR3 is CASSPPTSGSNQPQHF. CDR3 sequence (DNA): TGTGCCAGCAGTCCACCGACCTCAGGGAGCAATCAGCCCCAGCATTTT.

About this clonotype: One end of the junction fails to match germline, which may point to a read error. The V and J genes are TRBV7-7 and TRBJ2-2; D unresolved. Germline CDR1 and CDR2: SSHAT and FNYEAQ (reference sequence). The CDR3 spans 13 residues. DNA of the CDR3: TGTGCTAGCAGCTCCGAGAACACCGGGGAGCTGTTTTTT. Its protein product is CASSSENTGELFF.

This clonotype was observed a few times. V is TRBV12-3 or TRBV12-4 and J is TRBJ2-1; D not resolved. The CDR3 is 16 residues long. Trimming removed 3 bases at V and 0 bases at J, with 12 bases between. CDR3 coding DNA: TGTGCCAGCAGTTTTGTCCGAACCACCTCCTACAATGAGCAGTTCTTC. Amino acid sequence: CASSFVRTTSYNEQFF.

This clonotype has a count of ten or more. The junction differs from germline at one of its ends, possibly a read error. The chain carries TRBV7-7 and TRBJ2-1; possibly TRBD1 for D (6 bases). Germline CDR1 is SSHAT and CDR2 is FNYEAQ (reference sequence). The CDR3 is 17 amino acids. This CDR3 is CASSLEGVDPNYNEQFF. The CDR3, as DNA: TGTGCTAGCAGCTTAGAGGGGGTTGACCCCAACTACAATGAGCAGTTCTTC. The full variable domain, its missing parts supplied by reference TRBV7-7 and TRBJ2-1, is GAGVSQSPRYKVTKRGQDVTLRCDPISSHATLYWYQQALGQGPEFLTYFNYEAQPDKSGLPSDRFSAERPEGSISTLTIQRTEQRDSAMYRCASSLEGVDPNYNEQFFGPGTRLTVL.

The V call is TRBV10-3, the J call TRBJ2-7; perhaps TRBD1 as D (6 bases). V was pared by 10 bases and J by 0 bases, with 10 bases between. This CDR3 contains 12 residues. Germline values: CDR1 ENHRY, CDR2 SYGVKD. CDR3 protein: CATQGNSYEQYF. CDR3 DNA: TGTGCCACACAGGGAAACTCCTACGAGCAGTACTTC.